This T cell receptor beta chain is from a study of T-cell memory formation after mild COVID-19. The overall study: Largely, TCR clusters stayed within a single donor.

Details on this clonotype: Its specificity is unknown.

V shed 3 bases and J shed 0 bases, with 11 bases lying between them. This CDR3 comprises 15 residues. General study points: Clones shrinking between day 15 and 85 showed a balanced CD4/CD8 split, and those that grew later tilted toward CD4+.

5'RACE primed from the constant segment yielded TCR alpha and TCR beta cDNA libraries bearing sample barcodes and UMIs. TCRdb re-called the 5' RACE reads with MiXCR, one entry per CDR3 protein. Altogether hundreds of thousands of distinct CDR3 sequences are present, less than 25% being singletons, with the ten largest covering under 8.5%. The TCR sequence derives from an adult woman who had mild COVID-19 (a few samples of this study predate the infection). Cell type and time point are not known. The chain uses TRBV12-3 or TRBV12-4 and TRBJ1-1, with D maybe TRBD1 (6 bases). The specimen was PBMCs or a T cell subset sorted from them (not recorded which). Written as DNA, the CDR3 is TGTGCCAGCAGTTTTGGAACAGGGATGAACACTGAAGCTTTCTTT. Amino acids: CASSFGTGMNTEAFF.